Sequencing of this T cell receptor beta chain was carried out in a study of T cell changes during pregnancy in multiple sclerosis. Some clones are missing from TCRdb's copy, which holds only in-frame ones; the method was immunoSEQ multiplex PCR. The sample records some 31,000 clones, roughly 89% being singletons. Germline V lookup: CDR1 MNHEY, CDR2 SMNVEV (reference sequence). Trimming left V 4 bases short and J 7 bases short, with 11 bases between. The CDR3 has 12 amino acids. The sequenced sample was CD8+ T cells from peripheral blood mononuclear cells, obtained in the second trimester of pregnancy. This receptor was taken from a female donor in good health, enrolled as a control in a pregnancy study. V gene TRBV27 combines with J gene TRBJ2-7; possibly TRBD2 for D (6 bases). The CDR3 loop reads CASSSIGGEQYF. The CDR3 DNA is TGTGCCAGCAGTTCTATCGGGGGTGAGCAGTACTTC.